These T cell receptor beta chains were read from a single sample in a study of blood T cell repertoires in COVID-19. Some clones are missing from TCRdb's copy, which holds only in-frame ones; the method was immunoSEQ multiplex PCR. The repertoire holds 150,000 or so clones, approximately 84% seen once, with around 7.7% in the top ten. The sequenced sample consisted of peripheral blood. The receptors shown here come from a man between 35 and 55 years old who had recovered from COVID-19. The CDR3 runs from the conserved cysteine through the conserved F or W. A D gene is named only where the DNA matches it firmly. Clone size, where shown, is once, few, many, or a class for clones that have expanded.

j_call: TRBJ2-7; v_call: TRBV7-2; d_call: TRBD2; clone_size: NA; cdr3_aa: CASSFSGGAGEQYF; cdr3_nt: TGTGCCAGCAGTTTTAGCGGGGGGGCCGGCGAGCAGTACTTC
j_call: TRBJ2-5; v_call: TRBV2; d_call: NA; clone_size: NA; cdr3_aa: CASKRYAGEETQYF; cdr3_nt: TGTGCCAGCAAACGGTACGCAGGGGAAGAGACCCAGTACTTC
j_call: TRBJ2-7; v_call: TRBV7-2; d_call: TRBD1; clone_size: NA; cdr3_aa: CASSPDRGDEQYF; cdr3_nt: TGTGCCAGCAGCCCGGACAGGGGAGACGAGCAGTACTTC
j_call: TRBJ2-7; v_call: TRBV4-3; d_call: TRBD1; clone_size: NA; cdr3_aa: CASSLSYRGSSYEQYF; cdr3_nt: TGCGCCAGCAGCCTAAGTTACAGGGGGTCCTCCTACGAGCAGTACTTC
j_call: TRBJ1-5; v_call: TRBV6-2/TRBV6-3; d_call: NA; clone_size: NA; cdr3_aa: CASSYGAVNQPQHF; cdr3_nt: TGTGCCAGCAGTTACGGGGCAGTCAATCAGCCCCAGCATTTT
j_call: TRBJ2-3; v_call: TRBV6-2/TRBV6-3; d_call: NA; clone_size: NA; cdr3_aa: CASSRQEETDTQYF; cdr3_nt: TGTGCCAGCAGCCGACAGGAAGAAACAGATACGCAGTATTTT
j_call: TRBJ2-7; v_call: TRBV5-6; d_call: TRBD2; clone_size: NA; cdr3_aa: CASSFRTSKAYEQYF; cdr3_nt: TGTGCCAGCAGTTTCCGGACTAGCAAGGCCTACGAGCAGTACTTC
j_call: TRBJ2-7; v_call: TRBV4-3; d_call: TRBD2; clone_size: NA; cdr3_aa: CASSQDLAGFYEQYF; cdr3_nt: TGCGCCAGCAGCCAAGACCTAGCGGGGTTCTACGAGCAGTACTTC
j_call: TRBJ1-1; v_call: TRBV30; d_call: NA; clone_size: NA; cdr3_aa: CAWSLGTRDGAFF; cdr3_nt: TGTGCCTGGAGTTTAGGGACAAGGGACGGGGCTTTCTTT
j_call: TRBJ1-2; v_call: TRBV6-5; d_call: NA; clone_size: NA; cdr3_aa: CASSYSTGNNYGYTF; cdr3_nt: TGTGCCAGCAGTTACTCGACCGGGAATAACTATGGCTACACCTTC
j_call: TRBJ2-7; v_call: TRBV10-3; d_call: TRBD1; clone_size: NA; cdr3_aa: CAISLRTGSREQYF; cdr3_nt: TGTGCCATCAGTCTCCGGACAGGGTCCCGCGAGCAGTACTTC
j_call: TRBJ1-2; v_call: TRBV6-5; d_call: NA; clone_size: NA; cdr3_aa: CASVQGGGYTF; cdr3_nt: TGTGCCAGCGTACAGGGTGGTGGCTACACCTTC
j_call: TRBJ2-5; v_call: TRBV5-1; d_call: NA; clone_size: NA; cdr3_aa: CASSLAAGFQETQYF; cdr3_nt: TGCGCCAGCAGCTTGGCGGCAGGTTTCCAAGAGACCCAGTACTTC
j_call: TRBJ2-3; v_call: TRBV19; d_call: NA; clone_size: NA; cdr3_aa: CASTGGSGDTQYF; cdr3_nt: TGTGCCTCGACGGGTGGGAGTGGCGATACGCAGTATTTT
j_call: TRBJ2-3; v_call: TRBV29-1; d_call: TRBD2; clone_size: NA; cdr3_aa: CSVDSGGAGPPDTQYF; cdr3_nt: TGCAGCGTTGACAGCGGGGGGGCCGGTCCCCCGGATACGCAGTATTTT
j_call: TRBJ2-3; v_call: TRBV7-2; d_call: NA; clone_size: NA; cdr3_aa: CASSLLAQQPFSTDTQYF; cdr3_nt: TGTGCCAGCAGCTTATTAGCCCAGCAACCATTTAGCACAGATACGCAGTATTTT
j_call: TRBJ1-2; v_call: TRBV12-3/TRBV12-4; d_call: NA; clone_size: NA; cdr3_aa: CASSPQGSGYTF; cdr3_nt: TGTGCCAGCAGCCCGCAGGGAAGCGGCTACACCTTC
j_call: TRBJ2-3; v_call: TRBV9; d_call: TRBD1; clone_size: many; cdr3_aa: CASSEPQGGDTQYF; cdr3_nt: TGTGCCAGCAGTGAACCACAGGGGGGAGATACGCAGTATTTT
j_call: TRBJ1-2; v_call: TRBV6-5; d_call: TRBD1; clone_size: NA; cdr3_aa: CASSYHGTDSGYTF; cdr3_nt: TGTGCCAGCAGTTACCACGGGACAGATTCGGGCTACACCTTC
j_call: TRBJ2-7; v_call: TRBV6-5; d_call: TRBD2; clone_size: NA; cdr3_aa: CASTGLAGGQYF; cdr3_nt: TGTGCCAGCACGGGACTAGCGGGAGGGCAGTACTTC